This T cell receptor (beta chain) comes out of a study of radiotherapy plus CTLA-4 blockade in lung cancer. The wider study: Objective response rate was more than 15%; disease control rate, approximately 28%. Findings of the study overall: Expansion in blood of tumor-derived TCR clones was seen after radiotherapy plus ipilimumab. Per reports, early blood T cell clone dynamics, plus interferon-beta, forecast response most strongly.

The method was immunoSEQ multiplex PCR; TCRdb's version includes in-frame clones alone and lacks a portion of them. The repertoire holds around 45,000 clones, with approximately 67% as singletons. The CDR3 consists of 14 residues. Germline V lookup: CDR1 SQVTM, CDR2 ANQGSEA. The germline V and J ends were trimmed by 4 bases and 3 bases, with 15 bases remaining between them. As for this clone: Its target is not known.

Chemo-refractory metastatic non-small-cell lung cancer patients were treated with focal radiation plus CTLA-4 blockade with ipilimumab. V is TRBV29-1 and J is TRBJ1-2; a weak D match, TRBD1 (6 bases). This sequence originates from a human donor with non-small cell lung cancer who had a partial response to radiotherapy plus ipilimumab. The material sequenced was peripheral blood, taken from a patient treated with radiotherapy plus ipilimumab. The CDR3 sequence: CSVARLGADYGYTF. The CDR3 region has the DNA TGCAGCGTTGCCCGATTGGGGGCTGACTATGGCTACACCTTC.